Listed below are T cell receptor beta chains from one sample, sequenced in a study of shared T cell receptors in the human thymus. The assay was immunoSEQ multiplex PCR, and TCRdb's table has in-frame clones only and misses some. The data hold 500,000 to 550,000 clones, with about 84% observed a single time. A further study also used this sample, focusing on human thymus T cells.

Sample: thymocytes. All receptors derive from a boy younger than two with a congenital heart defect. CDR3s include the opening cysteine and the closing phenylalanine or tryptophan. Fields, in order: CDR3 length, clone size, V gene, D gene, J gene, CDR3 protein, CDR3 DNA. A D gene is named only where the DNA matches it firmly. Only some rows state a clone size, as once, few, many or a class for expanded clones.

>18|NA|TRBV14|TRBD2|TRBJ2-2
CASSQDSSGAPNTGELFF
TGTGCCAGCAGCCAAGACTCCAGCGGGGCACCGAACACCGGGGAGCTGTTTTTT
>15|NA|TRBV6-5|NA|TRBJ2-1
CASSYGRDSYNEQFF
TGTGCCAGCAGTTACGGGCGGGACTCCTACAATGAGCAGTTCTTC
>17|few|TRBV25-1|TRBD1|TRBJ2-5
CASSAARLQGYQETQYF
TGTGCCAGCAGTGCCGCCCGATTACAGGGGTACCAAGAGACCCAGTACTTC
>15|few|TRBV4-2|TRBD2|TRBJ2-7
CASSQAGTSGYEQYF
TGTGCCAGCAGCCAAGCCGGGACTAGCGGCTACGAGCAGTACTTC
>17|NA|TRBV5-1|NA|TRBJ2-7
CASSLLDTGDGSYEQYF
TGCGCCAGCAGCTTGTTGGATACGGGAGACGGCTCCTACGAGCAGTACTTC
>12|few|TRBV6-5|NA|TRBJ2-7
CASRPRDYEQYF
TGTGCCAGCAGACCCCGGGACTACGAGCAGTACTTC
>15|NA|TRBV7-8|TRBD2|TRBJ2-7
CASSPLRLADYEQYF
TGTGCCAGCAGCCCCCTGCGACTAGCGGACTACGAGCAGTACTTC
>17|NA|TRBV14|TRBD2|TRBJ2-3
CASSQAPGLASTDTQYF
TGTGCCAGCAGCCAAGCCCCGGGACTAGCGTCGACAGATACGCAGTATTTT
>15|NA|TRBV4-1|TRBD2|TRBJ2-7
CASSLGLAGIDEQYF
TGCGCCAGCAGCCTCGGACTAGCGGGAATCGACGAGCAGTACTTC
>13|NA|TRBV27|TRBD1|TRBJ1-2
CASSRQGHYGYTF
TGTGCCAGCAGCAGACAGGGACACTATGGCTACACCTTC
>14|NA|TRBV6-5|NA|TRBJ2-5
CASSYSRRQGTQYF
TGTGCCAGCAGTTACTCACGCAGGCAAGGGACCCAGTACTTC